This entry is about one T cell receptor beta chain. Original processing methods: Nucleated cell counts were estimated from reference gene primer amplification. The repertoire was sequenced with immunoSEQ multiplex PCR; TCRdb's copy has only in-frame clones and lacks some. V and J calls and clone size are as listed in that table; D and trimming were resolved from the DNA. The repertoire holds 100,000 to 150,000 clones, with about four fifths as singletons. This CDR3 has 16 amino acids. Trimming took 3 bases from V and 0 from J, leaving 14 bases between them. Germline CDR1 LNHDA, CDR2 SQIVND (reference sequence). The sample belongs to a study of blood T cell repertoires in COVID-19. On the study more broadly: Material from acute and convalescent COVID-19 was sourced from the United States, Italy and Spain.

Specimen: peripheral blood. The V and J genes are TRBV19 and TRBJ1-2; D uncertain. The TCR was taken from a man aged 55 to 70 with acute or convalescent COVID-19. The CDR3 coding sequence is TGTGCCAGTAGTATGTCGGCAGGTACAGCTAACTATGGCTACACCTTC. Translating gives CASSMSAGTANYGYTF.